Listed here are 31 T cell receptor beta chains from one sample, sequenced in a study of T cell responses to AZD1222 COVID-19 vaccine. Profiled with immunoSEQ multiplex PCR; TCRdb holds only in-frame clones, not every one. The sample lists 90,000 to 130,000 clones, around 82% occurring once. The sample here was peripheral blood, taken on day 0 of AZD1222 vaccination. These receptor sequences come from an adult in good health.

The chain recombines TRBV7-3 with TRBJ2-2; possible D gene TRBD1, 6 bases. The germline V gene encodes CDR1 SGHTA and CDR2 FQGTGA. V lost 5 bases and J 4 bases, leaving 11 bases between the germline ends. This CDR3 contains 14 residues. This CDR3 reads CASSPMDSTGELFF. The CDR3 DNA sequence: TGTGCCAGCAGCCCTATGGACAGCACCGGGGAGCTGTTTTTT.

The chain carries TRBV5-6 and TRBJ2-5; D ambiguous. Trimming left V 4 bases short and J 5 bases short, with 15 bases between. This CDR3 is 14 amino acids long. Germline assignment: CDR1 SGHDT and CDR2 YYEEEE. The CDR3 coding sequence is TGTGCCAGCAGCAGCCTGGAAAGGTGGGAGACCCAGTACTTC. Translating gives CASSSLERWETQYF.

The chain carries TRBV27 and TRBJ2-5, with 8 bases fitting TRBD2. Germline V gene data show CDR1 as MNHEY and CDR2 as SMNVEV (reference sequence). The length of the CDR3 is 19 residues. Trimming at V came to 5 bases and at J to 2 bases, leaving 19 bases not matched to a gene. As DNA, the CDR3 is TGTGCCAGCAGTCCTACTAGCGGAGACACCAAGGAACAACAAGAGACCCAGTACTTC. Its protein is CASSPTSGDTKEQQETQYF.

This clone was seen a handful of times. CDR3 loop: CASSFGRGSYEQYF. In nucleotides, the CDR3 is TGTGCCAGCAGCTTCGGCAGGGGCTCCTACGAGCAGTACTTC. The rearrangement joins TRBV5-6 to TRBJ2-7, with a tentative D call TRBD1 (6 bases). Trimming shortened V by 2 bases and J by 0 bases, and 9 bases separated the two germline ends. The CDR3 contains 14 residues. CDR1 is SGHDT and CDR2 is YYEEEE in the germline V gene.

The chain carries TRBV6-5 and TRBJ1-6; D call uncertain. V lost 1 base to trimming and J lost 10 bases, with 5 bases between them. From germline, CDR1 is MNHEY and CDR2 SVGAGI. The CDR3 extends over 12 amino acids. In nucleotides, the CDR3 is TGTGCCAGCAGTTACTTTTCATCACCCCTCCACTTT. Translation: CASSYFSSPLHF.

This CDR3 is CASSQGPASSEQFF. CDR3 DNA: TGTGCCAGCAGCCAAGGTCCCGCCAGTTCTGAGCAGTTCTTC. The chain employs TRBV3-1 (or the pseudogene TRBV3-2) and TRBJ2-1; D remains ambiguous. This CDR3 contains 14 residues. Trimming removed 1 base from V and 9 bases from J, with 13 bases in between. The germline V gene encodes CDR1 LGHDT and CDR2 YNNKEL (reference sequence).

Concerning this clone itself: The junction differs from germline at one of its ends, possibly a read error. This rearrangement joins TRBV5-1 to TRBJ2-1, with 9 bases lining up with TRBD2. Germline V gene data show CDR1 as SGHRS and CDR2 as YFSETQ. This CDR3 is 16 amino acids long. CDR3 coding DNA: TGCGCCAGCAGCTTAACAACTAGCGGGTCCTTCAATGAGCAGTTCTTC. Translating it yields CASSLTTSGSFNEQFF.

In nucleotides, the CDR3 is TGTGCCAGCAGCATCCACAGGGACAGTGGCTACACCTTC. Residues: CASSIHRDSGYTF. The chain combines TRBV9 with TRBJ1-2, with 7 nucleotides matching TRBD1. The CDR3 is made up of 13 amino acids. The V gene's germline CDR1 is SGDLS and CDR2 YYNGEE. With 4 bases clipped from V and 7 bases from J, the junction kept 7 bases outside the gene matches.

This rearrangement joins TRBV4-2 to TRBJ2-5, with D possibly matching TRBD1 (6 bases). V lost 2 bases and J 1 base, leaving 11 bases between the germline ends. Germline V CDR1 and CDR2: LGHNA, YNFKEQ. This CDR3 has 15 amino acids. CDR3 DNA: TGTGCCAGCAGCCAACAGGGGTCCTTCCAAGAGACCCAGTACTTC. This gives the protein CASSQQGSFQETQYF.

The gene calls are TRBV9 and TRBJ2-3; D gene uncertain. Trimming took off 0 bases at V and 8 bases at J, with 10 bases between the two ends. Germline V lookup: CDR1 SGDLS, CDR2 YYNGEE. There are 13 residues in the CDR3. CDR3 bases: TGTGCCAGCAGCGTAGATCTGGCAGGTACGCAGTATTTT. Protein: CASSVDLAGTQYF. Looking up the rest from reference TRBV9 and TRBJ2-3 gives the full variable domain: DSGVTQTPKHLITATGQRVTLRCSPRSGDLSVYWYQQSLDQGLQFLIQYYNGEERAKGNILERFSAQQFPDLHSELNLSSLELGDSALYFCASSVDLAGTQYFGPGTRLTVL.

The chain links TRBV6-1 to TRBJ2-2, with D maybe TRBD2 (6 bases). The germline V gene has CDR1 MNHNS and CDR2 SASEGT. Between the trimmed V and J ends, which lost 3 bases and 6 bases, there was a span of 11 bases. The CDR3 is made up of 14 amino acids. For the CDR3, the DNA is TGTGCCAGCAGTGACGTGGCGGGGCCCGGGGAGCTGTTTTTT. This encodes CASSDVAGPGELFF.

V gene TRBV12-3 or TRBV12-4 combines with J gene TRBJ1-2, with TRBD1 as a possible D gene (6 bases). CDR3 length: 13 amino acids. V lost 5 bases and J 6 bases, leaving 13 bases between the germline ends. The DNA of the CDR3 is TGTGCCAGCAGTCTAGGACAGAAGAATGGCTACACCTTC. It is translated as CASSLGQKNGYTF.

The J gene is TRBJ2-5, the V gene TRBV5-4; tentative D call: TRBD2 (5 bases). The CDR3 totals 14 residues. Germline CDR1 reads SGHNT; CDR2 reads YYREEE (reference sequence). Trimming took off 1 base at V and 4 bases at J, with 11 bases between the two ends. CDR3 residues: CASSLPGIPETQYF. Here the CDR3 DNA reads TGTGCCAGCAGCTTGCCGGGAATCCCAGAGACCCAGTACTTC.

V is TRBV11-1 and J is TRBJ2-1; perhaps TRBD2 as D (6 bases). Trimming removed 2 bases from V and 2 bases from J, with 10 bases in between. CDR3 length: 15 amino acids. Germline CDR1 SGHAT, CDR2 FQDESV (reference sequence). CDR3 loop: CASSLRDSAYNEQFF. DNA for the CDR3: TGTGCCAGCAGCTTAAGGGACTCCGCCTACAATGAGCAGTTCTTC.

The gene calls are TRBV15 and TRBJ1-5; tentatively, D is TRBD1 (6 bases). Trimming took 5 bases from V and 5 from J, leaving 10 bases between them. The CDR3 spans 13 residues. Germline CDR1 LNHNV, CDR2 YYDKDF (reference sequence). CDR3 bases: TGTGCCACCAGCGCGAACAGGGATCAGCCCCAGCATTTT. As protein: CATSANRDQPQHF.

The table lists this clone with a count of one. The chain carries TRBV5-1 and TRBJ2-1, with unresolved D. The CDR3 length is 15 residues. The germline gives CDR1 SGHRS, CDR2 YFSETQ. Between the trimmed V and J ends, which lost 0 bases and 4 bases, there was a span of 11 bases. CDR3 DNA: TGCGCCAGCAGCTTGGAATTCAGCCTTTACAATGAGCAGTTCTTC. Residues: CASSLEFSLYNEQFF.

The chain combines TRBV6-6 with TRBJ1-1; D remains ambiguous. Trimming shortened V by 6 bases and J by 3 bases, and 14 bases separated the two germline ends. From germline, CDR1 is MNHNY and CDR2 SVGAGI (reference sequence). The CDR3 consists of 14 residues. This chain's CDR3 is CASRPGNADTEAFF. The CDR3 DNA follows: TGTGCCAGCAGACCCGGTAACGCGGACACTGAAGCTTTCTTT.

The V gene is TRBV6-5, the J gene TRBJ2-1; 7 nucleotides match TRBD1. The trim removed 1 base at V and 2 bases at J, leaving 5 bases unmatched. The V gene's germline CDR1 is MNHEY and CDR2 SVGAGI. The CDR3 spans 16 residues. DNA for the CDR3: TGTGCCAGCAGTTACTATGGGACAGCAACCTACAATGAGCAGTTCTTC. Translation: CASSYYGTATYNEQFF.

V and J are TRBV7-9 and TRBJ1-2; D is possibly TRBD1 (5 bases). The germline gives CDR1 SEHNR, CDR2 FQNEAQ (reference sequence). Trimming stripped 8 bases from V and 2 bases from J, with 15 bases between. CDR3 length: 14 amino acids. The CDR3 spells CASPLGVTNYGYTF. The CDR3 DNA follows: TGTGCCAGCCCCTTGGGGGTGACCAACTATGGCTACACCTTC.

The rearrangement links TRBV6-5 to TRBJ1-6, with D possibly being TRBD1 (5 bases). The CDR3 extends over 14 amino acids. The V and J ends lost 6 bases and 6 bases respectively, with 12 bases between them. Germline-derived CDR1 and CDR2 are MNHEY and SVGAGI. The CDR3 sequence: CASRKGTRNSPLHF. CDR3 coding DNA: TGTGCCAGCAGAAAGGGGACTCGTAATTCACCCCTCCACTTT.

In this sample, this clone turned up a few times. The J gene is TRBJ1-2, the V gene TRBV6-1, with 9 positions matching TRBD1. V trimming: 0 bases; J trimming: 2 bases; junction bases outside the gene matches: 13. Looked up from germline, CDR1 is MNHNS and CDR2 is SASEGT. The CDR3 runs to 19 residues. The chain's CDR3 is CASSEAQGQGVWYNYGYTF. CDR3 DNA: TGTGCCAGCAGTGAAGCCCAGGGACAGGGCGTTTGGTACAACTATGGCTACACCTTC.

The rearrangement uses TRBV6-1 and TRBJ1-2, with a weak D call TRBD1 (5 bases). Trimming removed 1 base at V and 7 bases at J, with 13 bases between. This CDR3 is built from 14 residues. CDR1 is MNHNS and CDR2 is SASEGT in the germline V gene. CDR3 in amino acids: CASSEGATQGGYTF. In DNA form, the CDR3 reads TGTGCCAGCAGTGAAGGAGCCACCCAGGGTGGCTACACCTTC.

This clone was observed a handful of times. The rearrangement uses TRBV19 and TRBJ1-1, with D uncertain. This CDR3 is built from 13 residues. Germline lookup yields CDR1 LNHDA and CDR2 SQIVND (reference sequence). Trimming pared 3 bases from V and 6 bases from J, leaving 11 bases between. The CDR3 loop is CASSMQVVAEAFF. The DNA of the CDR3 is TGTGCCAGTAGTATGCAGGTGGTTGCTGAAGCTTTCTTT.

The genes are TRBV6-4 and TRBJ1-6, with D possibly being TRBD1 (6 bases). This CDR3 has 15 residues. The germline V gene encodes CDR1 MRHNA and CDR2 SNTAGT. V lost 7 bases, J lost 13 bases, and 23 bases lay in between. The CDR3 DNA reads as TGTGCCAGCACCGACAGAGGGAGAGGGAGGGGGCCCCTCCACTTT. Translated, it gives CASTDRGRGRGPLHF.

The genes are TRBV6-5 and TRBJ2-5, with D unclear. The CDR3 runs to 15 residues. The germline V gene encodes CDR1 MNHEY and CDR2 SVGAGI. V was clipped by 2 bases and J by 5 bases, with 15 bases between them. The CDR3 sequence is CASSYGSTPRETQYF. The CDR3 nucleotides are TGTGCCAGCAGTTACGGTTCGACACCCCGGGAGACCCAGTACTTC.

V and J are TRBV7-9 and TRBJ2-7; 10 bases are a match to TRBD2. From germline, CDR1 is SEHNR and CDR2 FQNEAQ (reference sequence). Trimming took 5 bases from V and 6 from J; bases not matched to a gene: 7. CDR3 length: 14 amino acids. CDR3 sequence (DNA): TGTGCCAGCAGCCTCCAGCGGGAGGGCCGCGAGCAGTACTTC. Translated: CASSLQREGREQYF.

V is TRBV5-6 and J is TRBJ2-5; D remains unclear. CDR3 length equals 12 residues. Germline lookup yields CDR1 SGHDT and CDR2 YYEEEE. Trimming removed 1 base from V and 5 bases from J, with 6 bases in between. The CDR3 is CASSLFQETQYF. The CDR3 region has the DNA TGTGCCAGCAGCTTGTTCCAGGAGACCCAGTACTTC.

This chain links TRBV19 with TRBJ1-4; D uncertain. Looked up from germline, CDR1 is LNHDA and CDR2 is SQIVND (reference sequence). The CDR3 contains 12 residues. Trimming took 5 bases from V and 5 from J, leaving 6 bases between them. CDR3 protein: CASSSPNEKLFF. The CDR3 nucleotides are TGTGCCAGTAGTTCCCCAAATGAAAAACTGTTTTTT. The full variable domain, its missing parts supplied by reference TRBV19 and TRBJ1-4, is DGGITQSPKYLFRKEGQNVTLSCEQNLNHDAMYWYRQDPGQGLRLIYYSQIVNDFQKGDIAEGYSVSREKKESFPLTVTSAQKNPTAFYLCASSSPNEKLFFGSGTQLSVL.

V usage is TRBV10-3 and J usage is TRBJ1-4, with 8 nucleotides matching TRBD1. The CDR3 is made up of 14 amino acids. The germline CDR1 and CDR2 sequences are ENHRY and SYGVKD. Losses at the gene ends were 5 bases for V and 6 bases for J; bases not matched to a gene: 5. The CDR3 bases are TGTGCCATCAGTCCAGGGGGCGGAGATGAAAAACTGTTTTTT. Translation gives CAISPGGGDEKLFF.

This chain connects TRBV7-3 to TRBJ2-7; 11 bases are shared with TRBD1. The V gene end was trimmed by 4 bases and the J gene end by 3 bases; junction bases not matched to a gene: 5. The germline gives CDR1 SGHTA, CDR2 FQGTGA. The CDR3 extends over 15 amino acids. In DNA, the CDR3 is TGTGCCAGCAGCTCCACCGGGACAGGGGGCTACGAGCAGTACTTC. It translates to CASSSTGTGGYEQYF.

This chain connects TRBV6-5 to TRBJ2-1; TRBD1 matches at 9 bases. From germline, CDR1 is MNHEY and CDR2 SVGAGI. The trim removed 7 bases at V and 10 bases at J, leaving 11 bases unmatched. The CDR3 covers 14 residues. CDR3 region: CASTAGQGFWEQFF. Written as DNA, the CDR3 is TGTGCCAGCACTGCGGGACAGGGTTTTTGGGAGCAGTTCTTC.